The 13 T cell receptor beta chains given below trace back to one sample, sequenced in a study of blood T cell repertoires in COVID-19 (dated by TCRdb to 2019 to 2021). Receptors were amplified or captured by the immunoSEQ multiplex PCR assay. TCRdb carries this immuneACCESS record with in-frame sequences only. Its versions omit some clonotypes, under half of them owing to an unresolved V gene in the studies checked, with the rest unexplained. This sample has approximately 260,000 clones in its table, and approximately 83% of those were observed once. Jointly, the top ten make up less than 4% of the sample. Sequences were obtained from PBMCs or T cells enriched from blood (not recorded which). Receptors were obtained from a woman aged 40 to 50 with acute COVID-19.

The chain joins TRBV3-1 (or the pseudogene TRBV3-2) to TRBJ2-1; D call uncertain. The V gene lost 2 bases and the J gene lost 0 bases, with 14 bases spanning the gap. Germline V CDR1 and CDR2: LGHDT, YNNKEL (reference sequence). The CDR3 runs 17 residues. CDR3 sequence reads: CASSQLTPESSYNEQFF. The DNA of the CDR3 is TGTGCCAGCAGCCAACTTACTCCCGAAAGCTCCTACAATGAGCAGTTCTTC.

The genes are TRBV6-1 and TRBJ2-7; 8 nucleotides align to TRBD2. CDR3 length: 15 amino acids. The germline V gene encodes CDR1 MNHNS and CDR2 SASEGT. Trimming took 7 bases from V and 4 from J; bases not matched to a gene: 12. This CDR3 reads CASNPIAGRTYEQYF. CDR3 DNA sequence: TGTGCCAGCAACCCCATAGCGGGAAGGACGTACGAGCAGTACTTC.

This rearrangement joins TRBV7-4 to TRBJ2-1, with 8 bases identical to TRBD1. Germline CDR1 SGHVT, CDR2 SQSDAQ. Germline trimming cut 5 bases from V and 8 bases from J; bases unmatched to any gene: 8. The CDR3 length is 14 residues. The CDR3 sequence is CASSTRTGRDEQFF. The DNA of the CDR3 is TGTGCCAGCAGCACCAGGACAGGGCGCGATGAGCAGTTCTTC.

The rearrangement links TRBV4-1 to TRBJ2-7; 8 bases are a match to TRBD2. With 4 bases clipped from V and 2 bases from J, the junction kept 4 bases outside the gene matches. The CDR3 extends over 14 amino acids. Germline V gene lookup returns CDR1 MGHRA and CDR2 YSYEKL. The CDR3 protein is CASSLGLAAYEQYF. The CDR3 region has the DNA TGCGCCAGCAGCCTCGGACTAGCCGCCTACGAGCAGTACTTC.

The CDR3 spells CASSLVTGGISPLHF. The CDR3 nucleotides are TGTGCCAGCAGCTTAGTGACGGGAGGGATTTCACCCCTCCACTTT. The chain uses TRBV7-8 and TRBJ1-6; D not resolved. This CDR3 comprises 15 residues. Trimming removed 1 base from V and 9 bases from J, with 13 bases in between. CDR1 and CDR2 from the germline V gene are SGHVS and FQNEAQ.

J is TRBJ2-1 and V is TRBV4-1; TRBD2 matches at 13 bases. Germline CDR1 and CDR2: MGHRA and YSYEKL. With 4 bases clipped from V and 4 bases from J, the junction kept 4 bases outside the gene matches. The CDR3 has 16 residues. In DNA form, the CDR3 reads TGCGCCAGCAGCCCCCTGACTAGCGGGAGGTACAATGAGCAGTTCTTC. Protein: CASSPLTSGRYNEQFF.

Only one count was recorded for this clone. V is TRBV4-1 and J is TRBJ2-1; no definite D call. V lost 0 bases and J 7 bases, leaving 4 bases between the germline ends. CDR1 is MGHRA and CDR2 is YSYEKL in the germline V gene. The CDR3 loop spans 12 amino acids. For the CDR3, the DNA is TGCGCCAGCAGCCAAGATCGGAATGAGCAGTTCTTC. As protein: CASSQDRNEQFF.

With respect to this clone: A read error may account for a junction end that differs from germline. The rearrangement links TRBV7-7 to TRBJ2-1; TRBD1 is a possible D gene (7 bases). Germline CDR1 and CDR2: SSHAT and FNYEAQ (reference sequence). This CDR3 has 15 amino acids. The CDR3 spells CASSLRQGGDNEQFF. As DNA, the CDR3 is TGTGCTAGCAGCTTGAGACAGGGAGGCGACAATGAGCAGTTCTTC.

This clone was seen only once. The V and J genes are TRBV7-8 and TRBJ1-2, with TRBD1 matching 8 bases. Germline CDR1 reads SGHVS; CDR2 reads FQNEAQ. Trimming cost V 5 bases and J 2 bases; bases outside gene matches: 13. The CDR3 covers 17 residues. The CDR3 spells CASSIRDRLAGNYGYTF. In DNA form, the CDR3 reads TGTGCCAGCAGCATCCGGGACAGGCTCGCCGGGAACTATGGCTACACCTTC.

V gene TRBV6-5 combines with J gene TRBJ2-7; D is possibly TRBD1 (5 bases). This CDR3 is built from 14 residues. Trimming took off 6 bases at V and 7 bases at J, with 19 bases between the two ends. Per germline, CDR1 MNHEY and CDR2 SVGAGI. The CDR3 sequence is CASSVSFRVGEQYF. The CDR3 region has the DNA TGTGCCAGCAGCGTTTCATTCAGGGTAGGAGAGCAGTACTTC.

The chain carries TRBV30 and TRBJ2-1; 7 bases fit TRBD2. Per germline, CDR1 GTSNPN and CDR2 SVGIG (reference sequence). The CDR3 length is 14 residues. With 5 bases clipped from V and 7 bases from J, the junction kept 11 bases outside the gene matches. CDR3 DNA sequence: TGTGCCTGGGCCTACGGCGGGGGAGGAAATGAGCAGTTCTTC. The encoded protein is CAWAYGGGGNEQFF. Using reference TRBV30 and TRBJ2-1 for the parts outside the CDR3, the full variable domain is SQTIHQWPATLVQPVGSPLSLECTVEGTSNPNLYWYRQAAGRGLQLLFYSVGIGQISSEVPQNLSASRPQDRQFILSSKKLLLSDSGFYLCAWAYGGGGNEQFFGPGTRLTVL.

The CDR3 DNA is TGTGCCAGCAGCTTGGTGGGCCGAGGGCACAATGAGCAGTTCTTC. Protein: CASSLVGRGHNEQFF. The chain joins TRBV5-4 to TRBJ2-1; possibly TRBD2 for D (5 bases). The CDR3 consists of 15 residues. The germline gives CDR1 SGHNT, CDR2 YYREEE (reference sequence). Between the trimmed V and J ends, which lost 0 bases and 5 bases, there was a span of 12 bases.

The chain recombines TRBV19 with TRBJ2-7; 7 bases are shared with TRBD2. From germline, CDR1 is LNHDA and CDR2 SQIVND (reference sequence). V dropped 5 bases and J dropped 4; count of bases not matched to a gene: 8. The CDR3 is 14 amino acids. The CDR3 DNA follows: TGTGCCAGTAGTGGCGGGGGAGGTAGGTACGAGCAGTACTTC. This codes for CASSGGGGRYEQYF.